This T cell receptor (beta chain) was identified in a study of TIL therapy for anti-PD-1-resistant metastatic lung cancer. The CDR3 loop spans 15 amino acids. In germline, CDR1 is GTSNPN, CDR2 SVGIG (reference sequence). The V and J ends lost 4 bases and 5 bases respectively, with 18 bases between them. The immunoSEQ assay was v3. Profiling relied on immunoSEQ multiplex PCR, and the TCRdb table lists in-frame clones only, not all of them. The table includes approximately 12,000 clones, 60% to 80% detected once. Noted time point: pre-treatment sample, taken before nivolumab and TIL therapy. The rearrangement links TRBV30 to TRBJ1-3, with no clear D. This specimen consisted of blood, obtained at baseline. The TCR was taken from a person aged 25 to 80 with non-small cell lung cancer. CDR3 protein: CAWTPKTEPRNTIYF. CDR3 nucleotide sequence: TGTGCCTGGACTCCCAAGACCGAACCGAGAAACACCATATATTTT.